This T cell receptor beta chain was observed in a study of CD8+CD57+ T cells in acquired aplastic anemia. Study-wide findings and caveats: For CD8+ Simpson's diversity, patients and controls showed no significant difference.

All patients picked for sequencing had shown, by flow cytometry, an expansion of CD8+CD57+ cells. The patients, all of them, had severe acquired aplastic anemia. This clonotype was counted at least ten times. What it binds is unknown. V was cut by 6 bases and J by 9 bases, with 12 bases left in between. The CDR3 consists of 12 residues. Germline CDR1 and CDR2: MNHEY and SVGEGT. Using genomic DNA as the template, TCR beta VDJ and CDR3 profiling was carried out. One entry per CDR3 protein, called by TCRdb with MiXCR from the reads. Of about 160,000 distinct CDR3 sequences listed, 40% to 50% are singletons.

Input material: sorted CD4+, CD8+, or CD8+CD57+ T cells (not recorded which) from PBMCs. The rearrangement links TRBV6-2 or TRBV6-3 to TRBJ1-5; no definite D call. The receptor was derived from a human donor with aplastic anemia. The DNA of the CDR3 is TGTGCCAGCAGACATGGGCTTATGCCCCAGCATTTT. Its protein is CASRHGLMPQHF.